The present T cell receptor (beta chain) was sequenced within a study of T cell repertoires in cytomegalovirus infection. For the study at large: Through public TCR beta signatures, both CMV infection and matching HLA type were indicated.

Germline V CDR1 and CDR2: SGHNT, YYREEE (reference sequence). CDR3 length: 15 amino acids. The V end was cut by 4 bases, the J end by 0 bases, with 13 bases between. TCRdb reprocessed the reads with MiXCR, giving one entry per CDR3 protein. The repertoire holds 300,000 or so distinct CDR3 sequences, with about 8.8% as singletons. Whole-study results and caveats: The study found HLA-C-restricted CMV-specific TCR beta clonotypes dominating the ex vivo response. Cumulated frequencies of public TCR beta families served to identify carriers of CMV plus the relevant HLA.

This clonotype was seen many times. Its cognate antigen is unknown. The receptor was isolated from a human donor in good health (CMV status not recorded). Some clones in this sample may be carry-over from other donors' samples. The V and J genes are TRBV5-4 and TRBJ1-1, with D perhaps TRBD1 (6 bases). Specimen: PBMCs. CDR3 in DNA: TGTGCCAGCAGCACCCCCAGGGGCATGAACACTGAAGCTTTCTTT. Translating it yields CASSTPRGMNTEAFF.